The 14 T cell receptor beta chains listed next were all sequenced from one sample in a study of cytomegalovirus exposure and HLA in healthy donors (dated by TCRdb to the late 2010s). The protocol used for the library was the immunoSEQ multiplex PCR assay. The multiplex PCR relied on a mix of 60 forward primers for TCR Vbeta segments and 13 reverse primers for TCR Jbeta segments. The source is immuneACCESS, and TCRdb retained only in-frame sequences with V and J called. Part of the clones is not carried over; for the studies checked, unresolved V genes explain less than half of this, and the remainder is unexplained. In this sample's table one finds some 110,000 clones. The ten largest clones represent 2% to 2.5% of the sample. Sequencing was performed on PBMCs. These receptor sequences come from a man aged 40-49 years in good health and CMV-seronegative.

The V and J genes are TRBV5-6 and TRBJ2-7, with 7 bases identical to TRBD1. Looked up from germline, CDR1 is SGHDT and CDR2 is YYEEEE. This CDR3 has 14 amino acids. J lost 5 bases, V lost 0 bases, and 5 bases had no gene match. The CDR3 coding sequence is TGTGCCAGCAGCTTGGGACAGGGCGTCCACGAGCAGTACTTC. It is translated as CASSLGQGVHEQYF.

The chain couples TRBV7-3 to TRBJ2-5; 8 nucleotides align to TRBD1. Germline V CDR1 and CDR2: SGHTA, FQGTGA. The CDR3 totals 15 residues. Losses at the gene ends were 1 base for V and 2 bases for J; bases not matched to a gene: 3. Here the CDR3 reads CASSLMGQVQETQYF. The CDR3 DNA reads as TGTGCCAGCAGCTTAATGGGACAGGTACAAGAGACCCAGTACTTC.

The rearrangement links TRBV2 to TRBJ1-1; possible D gene TRBD1, 5 bases. Germline loops: CDR1 SNHLY, CDR2 FYNNEI. The CDR3 consists of 15 residues. Between the trimmed V and J ends, which lost 1 base and 1 base, there was a span of 10 bases. In nucleotides, the CDR3 is TGTGCCAGCAGTGAAGTGGGGCTGGGGAACACTGAAGCTTTCTTT. Translated: CASSEVGLGNTEAFF.

This chain uses TRBV7-8 with TRBJ1-1, with D maybe TRBD1 (5 bases). V was trimmed by 5 bases and J by 2 bases, leaving 12 bases between them. Looked up from germline, CDR1 is SGHVS and CDR2 is FQNEAQ. The CDR3 is 14 amino acids. The CDR3 DNA reads as TGTGCCAGCAGCACAGGACGATTAAACACTGAAGCTTTCTTT. Its protein is CASSTGRLNTEAFF.

The rearrangement uses TRBV6-5 and TRBJ1-4; tentatively, D is TRBD1 (5 bases). The CDR3 totals 13 residues. Germline V gene lookup returns CDR1 MNHEY and CDR2 SVGAGI. Trimming stripped 5 bases from V and 6 bases from J, with 10 bases between. As DNA, the CDR3 is TGTGCCAGCAGTAAAGACAGAGATGAAAAACTGTTTTTT. Its translation is CASSKDRDEKLFF.

V gene TRBV19 combines with J gene TRBJ2-7; D might be TRBD1 (6 bases). The germline V gene has CDR1 LNHDA and CDR2 SQIVND (reference sequence). V was clipped by 7 bases and J by 6 bases, with 16 bases between them. The CDR3 runs 13 residues. The CDR3 nucleotides read TGTGCCAGTAAGTCAGGGGCCTTCGGCGAGCAGTACTTC. This translates into CASKSGAFGEQYF.

The CDR3 sequence: CSVLHQGLTDTQYF. As DNA, the CDR3 is TGCAGCGTTCTACATCAGGGTTTGACAGATACGCAGTATTTT. J is TRBJ2-3 and V is TRBV29-1; maybe TRBD1 (5 bases). Germline V lookup: CDR1 SQVTM, CDR2 ANQGSEA. V dropped 5 bases and J dropped 3 bases, with 15 bases sitting between them. The CDR3 has 14 amino acids.

J is TRBJ2-3 and V is TRBV11-3, with 10 bases identical to TRBD1. With V trimmed by 5 bases and J by 1 base, 3 bases remained unmatched. CDR1 and CDR2 (germline): SGHNT, YENEEA. The CDR3 length is 15 residues. This chain's CDR3 is CASSQGTGGTDTQYF. Here the CDR3 DNA reads TGTGCCAGCAGCCAAGGGACAGGGGGCACAGATACGCAGTATTTT.

The CDR3 nucleotides read TGTGCCAGCAGCTTAGGACTAGCGGGTGGAGATACGCAGTATTTT. Its translation: CASSLGLAGGDTQYF. This chain uses TRBV7-3 with TRBJ2-3; TRBD2 matches at 11 bases. This CDR3 is built from 15 residues. Germline values: CDR1 SGHTA, CDR2 FQGTGA. The V and J ends lost 2 bases and 5 bases, in that order; junction bases with no gene match: 3.

V usage is TRBV14 and J usage is TRBJ1-1; 8 bases map to TRBD1. Germline lookup yields CDR1 SGHDN and CDR2 FVKESK. V shed 7 bases, J shed 5 bases, and the junction held 9 bases outside the gene matches. The CDR3 length is 14 residues. The CDR3 DNA reads TGTGCCAGCATACCCTCAGGGGGCCGGACTGAAGCTTTCTTT. This translates into CASIPSGGRTEAFF. Supplemented by reference TRBV14 and TRBJ1-1, the full variable domain reads EAGVTQFPSHSVIEKGQTVTLRCDPISGHDNLYWYRRVMGKEIKFLLHFVKESKQDESGMPNNRFLAERTGGTYSTLKVQPAELEDSGVYFCASIPSGGRTEAFFGQGTRLTVV.

The rearrangement uses TRBV15 and TRBJ2-7; 7 bases line up with TRBD2. The germline gives CDR1 LNHNV, CDR2 YYDKDF (reference sequence). This CDR3 has 16 residues. The V and J ends lost 4 bases and 5 bases, in that order; junction bases with no gene match: 14. CDR3 in amino acids: CATSIHAGGSADEQYF. The CDR3 DNA follows: TGTGCCACCAGCATACATGCAGGCGGGAGTGCCGACGAGCAGTACTTC.

The V call is TRBV7-9, the J call TRBJ2-7, with D tentatively TRBD1 (7 bases). The V gene lost 1 base and the J gene lost 9 bases, with 16 bases spanning the gap. The CDR3 runs to 14 residues. Germline CDR1 SEHNR, CDR2 FQNEAQ (reference sequence). DNA for the CDR3: TGTGCCAGCAGCTTAGTTGCGGGACAGACACTGCAGTACTTC. Its translation is CASSLVAGQTLQYF.

The gene calls are TRBV7-9 and TRBJ2-3, with D perhaps matching TRBD2 (5 bases). Germline values: CDR1 SEHNR, CDR2 FQNEAQ (reference sequence). V was shortened by 0 bases and J by 6 bases, with 13 bases between the two germline ends. CDR3 length: 15 amino acids. The CDR3 nucleotides read TGTGCCAGCAGCTTAGCGTTGACCTCGGGGGATACGCAGTATTTT. This sequence encodes CASSLALTSGDTQYF.

The V call is TRBV11-2, the J call TRBJ1-2, with no clear D. CDR1 is SGHAT, CDR2 FQNNGV, per germline. The CDR3 consists of 15 residues. Deletions cut 1 base from V and 8 bases from J, with 17 bases between. CDR3: CASSLAASWPGGYTF. CDR3 nucleotide sequence: TGTGCCAGCAGCTTAGCAGCTAGTTGGCCCGGCGGCTACACCTTC. The full variable domain, in which reference TRBV11-2 and TRBJ1-2 provide the parts outside the CDR3, is EAGVAQSPRYKIIEKRQSVAFWCNPISGHATLYWYQQILGQGPKLLIQFQNNGVVDDSQLPKDRFSAERLKGVDSTLKIQPAKLEDSAVYLCASSLAASWPGGYTFGSGTRLTVV.